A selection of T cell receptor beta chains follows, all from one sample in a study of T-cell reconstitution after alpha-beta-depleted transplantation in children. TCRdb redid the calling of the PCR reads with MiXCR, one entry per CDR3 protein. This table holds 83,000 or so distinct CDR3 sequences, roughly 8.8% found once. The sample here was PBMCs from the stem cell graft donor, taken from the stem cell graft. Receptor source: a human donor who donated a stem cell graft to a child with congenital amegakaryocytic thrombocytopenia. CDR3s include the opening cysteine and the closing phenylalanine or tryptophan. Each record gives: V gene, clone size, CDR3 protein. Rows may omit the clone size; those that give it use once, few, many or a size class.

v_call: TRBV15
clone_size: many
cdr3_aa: CATSRRLAATEAFF

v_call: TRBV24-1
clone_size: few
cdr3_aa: CATSDKSYNEQFF

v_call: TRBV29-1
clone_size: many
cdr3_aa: CSAADRGWEQYF

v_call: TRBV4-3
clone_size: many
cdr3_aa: CASSQDFTLGTFSYNEQFF

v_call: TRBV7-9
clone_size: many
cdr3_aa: CASSPSEGETQYF

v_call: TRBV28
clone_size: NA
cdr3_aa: CASSPIRDISRAQHF

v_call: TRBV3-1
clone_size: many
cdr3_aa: CASSDTPRTGELFF

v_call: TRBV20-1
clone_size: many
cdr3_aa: CSAIGPSYEQYF

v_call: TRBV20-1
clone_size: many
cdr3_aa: CSASSGTSGRVDEQFF

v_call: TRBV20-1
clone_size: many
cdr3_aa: CSASPRGETQYF

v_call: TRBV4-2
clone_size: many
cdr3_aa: CASSQDPSGGTDTQYF

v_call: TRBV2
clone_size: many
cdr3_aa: CASSGQGNTEAFF

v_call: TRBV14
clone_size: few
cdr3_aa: CASSQGLADTQYF

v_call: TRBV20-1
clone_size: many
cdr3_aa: CSARVFSGRAGNEQFF

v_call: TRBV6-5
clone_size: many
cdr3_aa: CASSYSFGGTKYF

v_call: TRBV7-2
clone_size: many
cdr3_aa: CASSLVGGRWYNEQFF

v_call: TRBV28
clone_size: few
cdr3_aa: CASSLRGADSPLHF

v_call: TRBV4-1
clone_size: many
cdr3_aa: CASSQDHRGQAFF

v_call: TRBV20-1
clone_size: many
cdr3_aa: CSAVKSYEQYF